The present entry profiles one T cell receptor beta chain with its context. The target antigen is unknown. Unmatched junction bases numbered 7, after V lost 1 base and J lost 2 bases. The CDR3 totals 17 residues. Looked up from germline, CDR1 is DFQATT and CDR2 is SNEGSKA (reference sequence). The data stem from a study of blood T cells in healthy people across ages. Findings and caveats of the study: With unsorted PBMCs, a conclusive comparison of naive versus antigen-experienced cells was not possible.

Through a sample-barcoded 5' primer and a J-beta primer mix, a second PCR was run for about 6 to 11 cycles. Each cDNA was tagged by a template-switch adaptor containing 12 random nucleotides. From the 5' RACE reads, TCRdb called clonotypes with MiXCR, one entry per CDR3 protein. The sample holds fewer than 800,000 distinct CDR3 sequences, around a fifth seen once. The sample taken for sequencing was blood. The TCR comes from an older man in good health. The V and J genes are TRBV20-1 and TRBJ2-3; TRBD2 matches 12 bases. The chain's CDR3 is CSARVASGRDNTDTQYF. In DNA, the CDR3 is TGCAGTGCTAGAGTGGCTAGCGGGAGGGATAACACAGATACGCAGTATTTT.